These 18 T cell receptor beta chains were sequenced from one sample in a study of T-cell memory formation after mild COVID-19. TCRdb re-called the 5' RACE reads with MiXCR, one entry per CDR3 protein. The sample includes a few hundred thousand distinct CDR3 sequences, over 13% seen only once; the top ten take less than 25%. Sequenced: PBMCs or a T cell subset sorted from them (not recorded which). Receptors originate from a man aged 18 to 35 who had mild COVID-19 (a few samples of this study predate the infection). Cell type and time point are not known.

This chain connects TRBV6-5 to TRBJ2-1; TRBD1 aligns across 9 bases. This CDR3 contains 16 residues. CDR1 is MNHEY, CDR2 SVGAGI, per germline. V shed 6 bases, J shed 6 bases, and the junction held 12 bases outside the gene matches. The CDR3 here is CASSYEPPDRGNEQFF. The CDR3 DNA reads TGTGCCAGCAGCTACGAACCCCCGGACAGGGGCAATGAGCAGTTCTTC.

This clonotype has more than one count but fewer than ten. The chain combines TRBV20-1 with TRBJ1-6, with D perhaps TRBD1 (5 bases). Per germline, CDR1 DFQATT and CDR2 SNEGSKA (reference sequence). V was shortened by 6 bases and J by 6 bases, with 15 bases between the two germline ends. CDR3 length: 14 amino acids. The CDR3 sequence: CSAVERGRNSPLHF. The CDR3 region has the DNA TGCAGTGCCGTAGAGAGGGGCCGTAATTCACCCCTCCACTTT.

This clonotype was counted between two and nine times. V usage is TRBV6-5 and J usage is TRBJ1-1; 9 bases agree with TRBD1. CDR3 length: 15 residues. Germline V gene lookup returns CDR1 MNHEY and CDR2 SVGAGI. V shed 5 bases and J 3 bases; nucleotides not matched to a gene: 7. The DNA of the CDR3 is TGTGCCAGCAGTGCGCCGGGACAGGGATACACTGAAGCTTTCTTT. Translation gives CASSAPGQGYTEAFF.

This clonotype was seen a few times. The chain has TRBV28 and TRBJ2-6; possibly TRBD2 for D (5 bases). Looked up from germline, CDR1 is MDHEN and CDR2 is SYDVKM. V was trimmed by 10 bases and J by 0 bases, leaving 13 bases between them. There are 15 residues in the CDR3. In DNA form, the CDR3 reads TGTGCCACCTCTGGACGGGACTCTGGGGCCAACGTCCTGACTTTC. Protein product: CATSGRDSGANVLTF.

This clonotype was recorded at least ten times. The chain links TRBV6-5 to TRBJ1-5; 7 bases agree with TRBD1. V dropped 10 bases and J dropped 2; count of bases not matched to a gene: 14. Germline CDR1 and CDR2: MNHEY and SVGAGI. The CDR3 totals 16 residues. The CDR3 protein is CATNPRGNRGNQPQHF. DNA of the CDR3: TGTGCCACGAATCCCAGGGGGAATAGGGGCAATCAGCCCCAGCATTTT.

The rearrangement links TRBV7-6 to TRBJ2-3; TRBD2 agrees at 8 bases. The V and J ends lost 1 base and 6 bases, in that order; junction bases with no gene match: 12. The CDR3 has 17 amino acids. Germline lookup yields CDR1 SGHVS and CDR2 FNYEAQ. CDR3 DNA sequence: TGTGCCAGCAGCTTAGGCCACGGGGGGGCAATCCAGGATACGCAGTATTTT. This codes for CASSLGHGGAIQDTQYF.

The chain uses TRBV9 and TRBJ1-1; 8 bases are a match to TRBD1. The junction had 3 bases not matched to a gene; V was cut back by 1 base and J by 4 bases. Germline loops: CDR1 SGDLS, CDR2 YYNGEE. This CDR3 has 14 amino acids. CDR3 sequence (DNA): TGTGCCAGCAGCGTACAGGGGGCGAGCACTGAAGCTTTCTTT. Translated, it gives CASSVQGASTEAFF.

The chain combines TRBV20-1 with TRBJ2-3; D is unclear. Germline lookup yields CDR1 DFQATT and CDR2 SNEGSKA (reference sequence). V lost 3 bases and J lost 2, with 9 bases in between. The CDR3 runs 13 residues. The CDR3 nucleotides are TGCAGTGCTAGGGGCGTACCCACAGATACGCAGTATTTT. It yields the protein CSARGVPTDTQYF.

The V and J genes are TRBV11-1 and TRBJ2-2; D call uncertain. The CDR3 loop spans 15 amino acids. V was pared by 4 bases and J by 0 bases, with 9 bases between. In germline, CDR1 is SGHAT, CDR2 FQDESV (reference sequence). CDR3 sequence reads: CASSSDLSNTGELFF. CDR3 in DNA: TGTGCCAGCAGCTCGGACCTATCGAACACCGGGGAGCTGTTTTTT.

This clonotype was seen ten or more times. The rearrangement joins TRBV7-2 to TRBJ2-5; D remains unclear. Trimming took off 5 bases at V and 2 bases at J, with 12 bases between the two ends. This CDR3 contains 14 residues. Germline V lookup: CDR1 SGHTA, CDR2 FQGNSA. The CDR3 here is CASSTQTGQETQYF. CDR3 sequence (DNA): TGTGCCAGCAGCACACAGACCGGACAAGAGACCCAGTACTTC.

J is TRBJ1-1 and V is TRBV9, with 10 positions matching TRBD1. Trimming removed 4 bases from V and 0 bases from J; junction bases left unmatched: 6. The germline V gene encodes CDR1 SGDLS and CDR2 YYNGEE. The CDR3 covers 16 residues. In nucleotides, the CDR3 is TGTGCCAGCAGCCCAGGGACAGGGGCCATGAACACTGAAGCTTTCTTT. It codes for CASSPGTGAMNTEAFF.

V and J are TRBV14 and TRBJ2-7; D ambiguous. Per the germline V gene, CDR1 is SGHDN and CDR2 is FVKESK. V gave up 0 bases and J gave up 6 bases, with 9 bases separating them. This CDR3 has 13 amino acids. The CDR3 loop reads CASSQDRICEQYV. DNA for the CDR3: TGTGCCAGCAGCCAAGATAGAATCTGCGAGCAGTACGTC.

The gene calls are TRBV4-2 and TRBJ1-6; D not resolved. Trimming took 4 bases from V and 1 from J, leaving 23 bases between them. The germline gives CDR1 LGHNA, CDR2 YNFKEQ. This CDR3 comprises 20 residues. CDR3 coding DNA: TGTGCCAGCAGCCCCCGCCCCCTTGGATTAAGAGAATCCTATAATTCACCCCTCCACTTT. This sequence encodes CASSPRPLGLRESYNSPLHF.

Only a few counts were recorded for this clonotype. The chain carries TRBV10-3 and TRBJ1-5, with 8 bases matching TRBD1. The J segment lost 2 bases and the V segment lost 5 bases, leaving 5 bases of the junction unmatched. Looked up from germline, CDR1 is ENHRY and CDR2 is SYGVKD. The CDR3 is made up of 15 amino acids. The CDR3 reads CAISTGGNGNQPQHF. CDR3 in DNA: TGTGCCATCAGTACAGGGGGAAATGGCAATCAGCCCCAGCATTTT.

Comment on this clonotype: The junction does not match germline at one end; this may be a read error. This chain connects TRBV6-6 to TRBJ2-2; D is perhaps TRBD2 (5 bases). The CDR3 sequence is 16 residues long. Germline V gene lookup returns CDR1 MNHNY and CDR2 SVGAGI (reference sequence). CDR3 bases: TGTGCCAGCAGTTACTCCCGGGCCGGGAACACCGTGGAGCTGTTTTTT. This codes for CASSYSRAGNTVELFF.

The chain links TRBV24-1 to TRBJ2-3; 10 bases are a match to TRBD2. V shed 2 bases and J 5 bases; nucleotides not matched to a gene: 6. In germline, CDR1 is KGHDR, CDR2 SFDVKD. The CDR3 is 16 residues long. DNA of the CDR3: TGTGCCACCAGTGATTCAGCGGGGGGGCGTAGAGATACGCAGTATTTT. Translated, it gives CATSDSAGGRRDTQYF.

The sample holds a few counts of this clonotype. CDR3 DNA sequence: TGCGCCAGCAGCCAAGAAAGTGGAGGGCGCACAGATACGCAGTATTTT. Translated, it gives CASSQESGGRTDTQYF. This chain connects TRBV4-1 to TRBJ2-3; D possibly corresponds to TRBD2 (6 bases). V was cut by 0 bases and J by 1 base, with 11 bases left in between. The germline CDR1 and CDR2 sequences are MGHRA and YSYEKL. This CDR3 has 16 amino acids.

In this sample, this clonotype turned up a few times. The gene calls are TRBV18 and TRBJ1-4; D is undetermined. Germline loops: CDR1 KGHSH, CDR2 LQKENI. Trimming removed 1 base from V and 6 bases from J, with 12 bases in between. The CDR3 runs 15 residues. CDR3 region: CASSPRSSADEKLFF. The CDR3 DNA reads as TGTGCCAGCTCACCACGTTCGTCGGCAGATGAAAAACTGTTTTTT. Supplemented by reference TRBV18 and TRBJ1-4, the full variable domain reads NAGVMQNPRHLVRRRGQEARLRCSPMKGHSHVYWYRQLPEEGLKFMVYLQKENIIDESGMPKERFSAEFPKEGPSILRIQQVVRGDSAAYFCASSPRSSADEKLFFGSGTQLSVL.